The source of this T cell receptor beta chain is a study of blood T cell repertoires in COVID-19. At the level of the study: Spain, Italy and the United States supplied samples that represented acute and convalescent COVID-19. Nucleic acid was either cDNA or gDNA, and it came from T cells, B-cell-depleted T cells, or PBMCs.

CDR1 is SEHNR and CDR2 is FQNEAQ in the germline V gene (reference sequence). The CDR3 has 14 amino acids. V was trimmed by 2 bases and J by 0 bases, leaving 6 bases between them. As processed by the authors: From reference gene primer amplification, estimates of nucleated cell counts were derived. TCRdb keeps only in-frame clones here, not all; method: immunoSEQ multiplex PCR. V, J and clone size reflect that table, while D and trimming were determined from the DNA. The table records some 70,000 clones, about 90% of them present only once. Sequencing was done on a sample of peripheral blood. The chain links TRBV7-9 to TRBJ2-3, with a tentative D call TRBD1 (5 bases). This receptor was obtained from a man aged 45-65 years with acute or convalescent COVID-19. CDR3 nucleotides: TGTGCCAGCAGCTTAACAGGAAGCACAGATACGCAGTATTTT. Translating it yields CASSLTGSTDTQYF.